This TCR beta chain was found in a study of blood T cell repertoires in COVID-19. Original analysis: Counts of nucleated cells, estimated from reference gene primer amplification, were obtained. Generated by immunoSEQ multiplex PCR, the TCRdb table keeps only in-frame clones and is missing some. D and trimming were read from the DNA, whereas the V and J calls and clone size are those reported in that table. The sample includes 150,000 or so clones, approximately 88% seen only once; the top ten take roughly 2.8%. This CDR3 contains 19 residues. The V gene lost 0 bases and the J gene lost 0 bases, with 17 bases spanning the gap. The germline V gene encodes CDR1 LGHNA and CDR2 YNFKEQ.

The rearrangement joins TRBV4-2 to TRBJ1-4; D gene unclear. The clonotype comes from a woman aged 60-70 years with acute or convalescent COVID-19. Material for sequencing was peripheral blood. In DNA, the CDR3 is TGTGCCAGCAGCCAAGATATAATATACAGCCTTGCAACTAATGAAAAACTGTTTTTT. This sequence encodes CASSQDIIYSLATNEKLFF.